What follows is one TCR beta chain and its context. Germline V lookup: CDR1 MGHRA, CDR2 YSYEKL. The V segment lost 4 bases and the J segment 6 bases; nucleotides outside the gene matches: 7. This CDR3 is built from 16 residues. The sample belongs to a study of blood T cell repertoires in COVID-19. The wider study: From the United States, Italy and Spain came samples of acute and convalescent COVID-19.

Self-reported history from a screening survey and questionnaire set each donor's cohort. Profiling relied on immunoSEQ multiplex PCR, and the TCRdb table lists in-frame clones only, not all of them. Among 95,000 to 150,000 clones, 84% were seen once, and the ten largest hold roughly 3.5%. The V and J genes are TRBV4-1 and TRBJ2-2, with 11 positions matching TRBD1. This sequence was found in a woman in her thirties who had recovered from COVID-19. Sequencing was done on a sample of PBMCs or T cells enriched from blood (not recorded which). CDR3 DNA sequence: TGCGCCAGCAGCCGCCCGGGACAGGGGGTTCCCGGGGAGCTGTTTTTT. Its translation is CASSRPGQGVPGELFF.